One sample yielded the 2 T cell receptor beta chains listed below, sequenced in a study of early T cells in non-severe SARS-CoV-2 infection. From the 5' RACE reads, TCRdb called clonotypes with MiXCR, one entry per CDR3 protein. The table includes roughly 20,000 distinct CDR3 sequences, over 4% detected once. The source material was whole blood. Source of these receptors: an adult who was a healthcare worker with PCR-confirmed SARS-CoV-2 infection or an uninfected control (not recorded which).

Ten or more counts support this clonotype. The chain's CDR3 is CAWSVQGANTQYF. CDR3 sequence (DNA): TGTGCCTGGAGTGTACAGGGGGCGAATACGCAGTATTTT. The V gene is TRBV30, the J gene TRBJ2-3, with 9 bases identical to TRBD1. Looked up from germline, CDR1 is GTSNPN and CDR2 is SVGIG (reference sequence). CDR3 length: 13 residues. The trim removed 0 bases at V and 7 bases at J, leaving 2 bases unmatched.

This clonotype was detected many times. The chain employs TRBV10-1 and TRBJ1-6; D may be TRBD1 (5 bases). With 4 bases removed from V and 7 bases from J, the gap between germline ends came to 11 bases. Germline V gene data show CDR1 as WNHNN and CDR2 as SYGVQD (reference sequence). The CDR3 runs 14 residues. CDR3 sequence reads: CASSANPGNSPLHF. The CDR3 DNA follows: TGCGCCAGCAGTGCTAATCCAGGGAATTCACCCCTCCACTTT.